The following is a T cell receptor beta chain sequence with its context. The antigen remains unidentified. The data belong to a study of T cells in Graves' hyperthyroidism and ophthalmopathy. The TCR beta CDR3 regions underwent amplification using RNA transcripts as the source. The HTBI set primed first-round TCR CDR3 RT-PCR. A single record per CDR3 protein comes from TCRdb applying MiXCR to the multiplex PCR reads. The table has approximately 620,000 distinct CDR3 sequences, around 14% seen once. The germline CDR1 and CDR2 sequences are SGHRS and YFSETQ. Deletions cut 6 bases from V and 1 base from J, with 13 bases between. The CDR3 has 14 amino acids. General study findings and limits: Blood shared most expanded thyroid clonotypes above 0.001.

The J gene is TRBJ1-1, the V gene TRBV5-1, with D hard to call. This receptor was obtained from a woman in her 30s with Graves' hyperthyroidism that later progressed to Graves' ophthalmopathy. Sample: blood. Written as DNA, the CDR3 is TGCGCCAGCACCAAGTTGGGAGAGAACACTGAAGCTTTCTTT. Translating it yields CASTKLGENTEAFF.